This entry lists 24 T cell receptor beta chains sequenced from one sample in a study of shared clonotypes between healthy human individuals (dated by TCRdb to about 2020). Libraries were prepared through the immunoSEQ multiplex PCR assay. The table was pulled from immuneACCESS by TCRdb, which kept in-frame rearrangements only. Such tables lose some clones; where checked, under half of the loss comes from unresolved V genes, and the rest has no known cause. Within this sample are 950,000 to 1,100,000 clones, with about 76% of them counted one time only. Less than 1.5% of the sample goes to the ten largest clones. Sequencing was performed on memory CD4+ T cells sorted from blood. Interpreted using the paper, the cell subset or site label stands for: CD45RA-negative fraction. The receptors derive from a man aged 18 to 30 in good health.

This sequence joins TRBV5-4 and TRBJ2-3; 7 bases agree with TRBD1. V trimming: 4 bases; J trimming: 0 bases; junction bases outside the gene matches: 8. This CDR3 contains 16 residues. CDR1 SGHNT and CDR2 YYREEE come from the germline V gene (reference sequence). The CDR3: CASSHRQGSSTDTQYF. Here the CDR3 DNA reads TGTGCCAGCAGCCATAGACAGGGAAGTAGCACAGATACGCAGTATTTT.

The V call is TRBV19, the J call TRBJ1-1, with D possibly matching TRBD1 (5 bases). V was pared by 9 bases and J by 0 bases, with 20 bases between. Germline loops: CDR1 LNHDA, CDR2 SQIVND (reference sequence). The CDR3 runs 16 residues. The CDR3 sequence is CASRIQGVGVNTEAFF. As DNA, the CDR3 is TGTGCCAGCAGAATCCAAGGGGTCGGAGTGAACACTGAAGCTTTCTTT.

The gene calls are TRBV10-1 and TRBJ2-1; D is possibly TRBD1 (6 bases). The germline V gene encodes CDR1 WNHNN and CDR2 SYGVQD (reference sequence). CDR3 length equals 15 residues. Deletions cut 6 bases from V and 6 bases from J, with 18 bases between. CDR3 residues: CASSRRGTGSNEQFF. The CDR3 bases are TGCGCCAGCAGCCGCAGGGGCACAGGATCCAATGAGCAGTTCTTC.

This chain uses TRBV30 with TRBJ2-7; the D gene is possibly TRBD2 (6 bases). Per the germline V gene, CDR1 is GTSNPN and CDR2 is SVGIG (reference sequence). V lost 1 base, J lost 0 bases, and 16 bases lay in between. The CDR3 has 16 amino acids. CDR3 loop: CAWSDPGRGNSYEQYF. The CDR3 DNA reads TGTGCCTGGAGTGACCCCGGGAGAGGAAACTCCTACGAGCAGTACTTC.

V and J are TRBV5-5 and TRBJ2-2; D not certain. Germline CDR1 and CDR2: SGHKS and YYEKEE (reference sequence). V gave up 2 bases and J gave up 1 base, with 9 bases separating them. The CDR3 consists of 15 residues. CDR3 DNA: TGTGCCAGCAGCTTTGACGGATGGAACACCGGGGAGCTGTTTTTT. Translated: CASSFDGWNTGELFF.

The chain couples TRBV10-2 to TRBJ2-5; D perhaps matches TRBD2 (5 bases). The V end lost 7 bases, the J end lost 4 bases, and 16 bases lay between the germline ends. Germline CDR1 reads WSHSY; CDR2 reads SAAADI. The CDR3 loop spans 14 amino acids. Here the CDR3 DNA reads TGCGCCAGCACCCCCAGCACCCGGGGAGAGACCCAGTACTTC. Its protein product is CASTPSTRGETQYF.

This chain links TRBV28 with TRBJ1-5, with 7 bases aligning to TRBD1. The CDR3 has 15 residues. With V trimmed by 6 bases and J by 0 bases, 5 bases remained unmatched. CDR1 and CDR2 from the germline V gene are MDHEN and SYDVKM. The CDR3 reads CASRSGQASNQPQHF. CDR3 DNA: TGTGCCAGCAGGAGCGGACAGGCTAGCAATCAGCCCCAGCATTTT. The whole variable domain, remainder taken from reference TRBV28 and TRBJ1-5, is DVKVTQSSRYLVKRTGEKVFLECVQDMDHENMFWYRQDPGLGLRLIYFSYDVKMKEKGDIPEGYSVSREKKERFSLILESASTNQTSMYLCASRSGQASNQPQHFGDGTRLSIL.

This chain connects TRBV5-1 to TRBJ2-2; 7 nucleotides agree with TRBD1. CDR3 length: 15 amino acids. Losses at the gene ends were 3 bases for V and 0 bases for J; bases not matched to a gene: 2. Germline V CDR1 and CDR2: SGHRS, YFSETQ. CDR3 region: CASSSGQPNTGELFF. The CDR3 DNA sequence: TGCGCCAGCAGCTCGGGACAGCCGAACACCGGGGAGCTGTTTTTT.

The chain recombines TRBV5-1 with TRBJ1-1, with 8 bases identical to TRBD1. CDR1 is SGHRS, CDR2 YFSETQ, per germline. V gave up 0 bases and J gave up 5 bases; unmatched junction bases: 15. The CDR3 covers 18 residues. The CDR3 spells CASSLARRITGGRTEAFF. The CDR3 coding sequence is TGCGCCAGCAGCTTGGCCAGGCGGATTACAGGGGGTAGGACTGAAGCTTTCTTT. The full variable domain, with the rest looked up from reference TRBV5-1 and TRBJ1-1, is KAGVTQTPRYLIKTRGQQVTLSCSPISGHRSVSWYQQTPGQGLQFLFEYFSETQRNKGNFPGRFSGRQFSNSRSEMNVSTLELGDSALYLCASSLARRITGGRTEAFFGQGTRLTVV.

The chain recombines TRBV2 with TRBJ2-3; 7 bases line up with TRBD2. The V gene's germline CDR1 is SNHLY and CDR2 FYNNEI. V lost 3 bases and J lost 3; bases outside the gene matches: 9. CDR3 length: 16 residues. In DNA, the CDR3 is TGTGCCAGCAGTGAGGGGGAGGGATTCAATACAGATACGCAGTATTTT. Its protein is CASSEGEGFNTDTQYF.

This chain links TRBV18 with TRBJ1-5, with 8 bases matching TRBD1. V gave up 0 bases and J gave up 2 bases; unmatched junction bases: 6. This CDR3 has 17 residues. Germline loops: CDR1 KGHSH, CDR2 LQKENI. The CDR3 bases are TGTGCCAGCTCACCACCTGGGGGACAGGCCGGCAATCAGCCCCAGCATTTT. It codes for CASSPPGGQAGNQPQHF.

This clone was recorded a few times. The V call is TRBV5-1, the J call TRBJ2-2, with D hard to call. V lost 4 bases to trimming and J lost 5 bases, with 15 bases between them. Germline assignment: CDR1 SGHRS and CDR2 YFSETQ. The CDR3 loop spans 15 amino acids. DNA of the CDR3: TGCGCCAGCAGCCCCCAGGCCCTGGGGACCGGGGAGCTGTTTTTT. Translation: CASSPQALGTGELFF.

V and J are TRBV5-4 and TRBJ1-4; 8 bases agree with TRBD1. Trimming took 2 bases from V and 4 from J; bases not matched to a gene: 1. Germline CDR1 and CDR2: SGHNT and YYREEE (reference sequence). CDR3 length: 14 amino acids. The CDR3, as DNA: TGTGCCAGCAGCTTACAGGGGGTTAATGAAAAACTGTTTTTT. Its translation: CASSLQGVNEKLFF.

The rearrangement joins TRBV21-1 to TRBJ1-2. TRBV21-1 is a pseudogene. The CDR3 is 14 residues long. CDR3 amino acids: CASSPSEEGGGYTF. The CDR3 DNA follows: TGTGCCAGCAGCCCATCCGAGGAGGGGGGTGGCTACACCTTC.

This clone showed up just once. A far larger clone is only one base removed, so a read error is likely. The chain has TRBV5-1 and TRBJ1-5, with a possible D match to TRBD1 (5 bases). This CDR3 is built from 15 residues. Trimming took 0 bases from V and 3 from J, leaving 10 bases between them. The germline gives CDR1 SGHRS, CDR2 YFSETQ. The CDR3, as DNA: TGCGCCAGCAGCTTGGAAGGGACCCCCAATCAGCCCCAGCATTTT. It is translated as CASSLEGTPNQPQHF.

Comment on this clone: Other nucleotide sequences in the sample specify the same CDR3. The chain combines TRBV5-4 with TRBJ2-1; TRBD1 agrees at 9 bases. CDR3 length: 15 amino acids. Germline CDR1 SGHNT, CDR2 YYREEE (reference sequence). V was pared by 3 bases and J by 4 bases, with 5 bases of the junction left unmatched. The CDR3 region has the DNA TGTGCCAGCAGCTCCGGACAGGGGCTTTACAATGAGCAGTTCTTC. Encoded protein: CASSSGQGLYNEQFF.

The V call is TRBV29-1, the J call TRBJ2-5, with 7 bases that match TRBD1. The CDR3 has 12 amino acids. CDR1 and CDR2 (germline): SQVTM, ANQGSEA. V was pared by 5 bases and J by 5 bases, with 5 bases of the junction left unmatched. DNA of the CDR3: TGCAGCGTTCCCACAGGGGCGGAGACCCAGTACTTC. Translating it yields CSVPTGAETQYF.

In DNA, the CDR3 is TGTGCCAGCAGTTACAGGGGGCTCGGTGAAGCTTTCTTT. Its translation is CASSYRGLGEAFF. This chain joins TRBV6-6 and TRBJ1-1; 7 bases match TRBD1. V trimming: 2 bases; J trimming: 7 bases; junction bases outside the gene matches: 4. This CDR3 has 13 amino acids. CDR1 and CDR2 (germline): MNHNY, SVGAGI (reference sequence).

J is TRBJ2-7 and V is TRBV7-2; TRBD1 is a possible D gene (6 bases). Trimming took off 3 bases at V and 0 bases at J, with 12 bases between the two ends. The CDR3 contains 15 residues. Germline values: CDR1 SGHTA, CDR2 FQGNSA. CDR3 bases: TGTGCCAGCAGCTTCCAGACAGGCCTCTCCTACGAGCAGTACTTC. Amino acid sequence: CASSFQTGLSYEQYF.

CDR3 sequence (DNA): TGTGCCAGCAGCATGAATAGCGGAACCTACAATGAGCAGTTCTTC. Its translation is CASSMNSGTYNEQFF. This chain links TRBV11-2 with TRBJ2-1; the D gene is possibly TRBD2 (6 bases). V was trimmed by 5 bases and J by 2 bases, leaving 13 bases between them. CDR1 and CDR2 from the germline V gene are SGHAT and FQNNGV. The CDR3 is 15 amino acids.

The table lists this clone with many counts. The V and J genes are TRBV4-1 and TRBJ2-1, with D maybe TRBD2 (5 bases). V lost 3 bases, J lost 7 bases, and 13 bases lay in between. This CDR3 has 14 residues. CDR1 MGHRA and CDR2 YSYEKL come from the germline V gene. The CDR3 DNA reads TGCGCCAGCAGCCACCCCGCCCTAGCTAATGAGCAGTTCTTC. It translates to CASSHPALANEQFF.

The genes are TRBV27 and TRBJ2-6; TRBD1 agrees at 7 bases. This CDR3 is 16 amino acids long. The germline V gene encodes CDR1 MNHEY and CDR2 SMNVEV (reference sequence). V was pared by 5 bases and J by 4 bases, with 8 bases of the junction left unmatched. Written as DNA, the CDR3 is TGTGCCAGCAGTCCGACAGGGTTAGCCGGGGCCAACGTCCTGACTTTC. It is translated as CASSPTGLAGANVLTF.

This clone was seen a few times. The V gene is TRBV4-2, the J gene TRBJ1-2; D unclear. Germline V gives CDR1 LGHNA, CDR2 YNFKEQ. Trimming left V 0 bases short and J 6 bases short, with 11 bases between. This CDR3 region has 14 residues. CDR3 loop: CASSQDLSTHGYTF. The CDR3, as DNA: TGTGCCAGCAGCCAAGATCTCTCGACGCATGGCTACACCTTC.

This chain joins TRBV5-4 and TRBJ2-7; tentative D call: TRBD2 (6 bases). Germline V gene lookup returns CDR1 SGHNT and CDR2 YYREEE (reference sequence). Trimming shortened V by 1 base and J by 1 base, and 9 bases separated the two germline ends. The CDR3 is made up of 14 amino acids. CDR3 protein: CASSLMGGSYEQYF. The CDR3, as DNA: TGTGCCAGCAGCTTGATGGGGGGTTCCTACGAGCAGTACTTC.